These T cell receptor beta chains were read from a single sample in a study of CD8 T cells in ankylosing spondylitis. TCRdb redid the calling of the 5' RACE reads with MiXCR, one entry per CDR3 protein. The sample gives hundreds of thousands of distinct CDR3 sequences, roughly 25% of which show up once; over 0.8% is in the top ten. The source material was blood, either unsorted or a sorted T cell fraction (not recorded which). The receptors originated from a male donor with ankylosing spondylitis. The CDR3 runs from the conserved cysteine through the conserved F or W. D genes are given only for firm matches. The size field is filled for only some rows; it gives once, few, many or a size class.

TRBV6-1	-	TRBJ1-4	-	13	CAIGRGVNEKLFF	TGTGCCATCGGCCGGGGTGTTAATGAAAAACTGTTTTTT
TRBV29-1	few	TRBJ1-1	TRBD1	12	CSEGTGDTEAFF	TGCAGCGAGGGGACAGGGGACACTGAAGCTTTCTTT
TRBV2	-	TRBJ2-7	-	13	CASSENGVYEQYF	TGTGCCAGCAGTGAAAATGGGGTCTACGAGCAGTACTTC
TRBV5-1	once	TRBJ2-3	TRBD2	16	CASSRGTSGSKDTQYF	TGCGCCAGCAGCCGCGGGACTAGCGGGTCGAAAGATACGCAGTATTTT
TRBV5-1	-	TRBJ2-7	-	14	CASSLVSQVTEQYF	TGCGCCAGCAGCTTGGTAAGTCAGGTGACCGAGCAGTACTTC
TRBV11-2	-	TRBJ2-1	-	16	CASSLEMWGRDHEQFF	TGTGCCAGCAGCTTAGAAATGTGGGGGCGGGACCATGAGCAGTTCTTC
TRBV10-2	-	TRBJ2-1	-	14	CASSEEGTLNEQFF	TGCGCCAGCAGTGAGGAGGGGACGTTGAATGAGCAGTTCTTC
TRBV5-1	few	TRBJ2-5	-	13	CASSPRVSETQYF	TGCGCCAGCAGCCCCCGAGTTAGTGAGACCCAGTACTTC
TRBV20-1	-	TRBJ2-3	-	13	CSARIGGMDTQYF	TGCAGTGCTAGGATAGGCGGGATGGATACGCAGTATTTT
TRBV5-1	-	TRBJ2-2	TRBD2	17	CASSPGLAGGFAGELFF	TGCGCCAGCAGCCCGGGACTAGCGGGAGGATTCGCCGGGGAGCTGTTTTTT
TRBV6-1	-	TRBJ1-5	-	14	CASSERAENQPQHF	TGTGCCAGCAGTGAGAGGGCAGAAAATCAGCCCCAGCATTTT
TRBV2	-	TRBJ2-5	-	14	CATERGARGLTQYF	TGTGCCACCGAAAGGGGTGCCCGTGGTCTTACCCAGTACTTC
TRBV24-1	-	TRBJ2-3	TRBD1	16	CATSEKGTAIVHTQYF	TGTGCCACCAGTGAGAAGGGGACAGCAATAGTTCATACGCAGTATTTT
TRBV7-2	few	TRBJ2-1	-	12	CASSRFREQQFF	TGTGCCAGCAGCCGGTTCCGGGAACAGCAGTTCTTC
TRBV19	-	TRBJ1-1	-	14	CASSTGSGNTEAFF	TGTGCCAGTAGTACCGGATCAGGAAACACTGAAGCTTTCTTT
TRBV12-3/TRBV12-4	-	TRBJ1-2	-	15	CASSPPPGPNYGYTF	TGTGCCAGCAGTCCCCCCCCGGGACCTAACTATGGCTACACCTTC
TRBV7-8	-	TRBJ1-2	-	13	CASSFAGAQGYTF	TGTGCCAGCAGCTTTGCTGGGGCGCAGGGCTACACCTTC
TRBV5-1	many	TRBJ2-3	TRBD2	15	CASSLSGASTDTQYF	TGCGCCAGCAGCCTGAGCGGGGCTAGCACAGATACGCAGTATTTT
TRBV4-1	-	TRBJ2-1	-	14	CASSQETDYNEQFF	TGCGCCAGCAGCCAAGAGACAGATTACAATGAGCAGTTCTTC
TRBV7-2	-	TRBJ1-5	TRBD1	15	CASSSTTGAGQPQHF	TGTGCCAGCAGCTCTACTACAGGGGCGGGTCAGCCCCAGCATTTT
TRBV20-1	few	TRBJ2-1	-	11	CSAGGASEQFF	TGCAGTGCCGGCGGGGCTTCTGAGCAGTTCTTC
TRBV11-2	-	TRBJ2-7	TRBD2	15	CASSFLAGGTYEQYF	TGTGCCAGCAGCTTTCTAGCGGGAGGGACCTACGAGCAGTACTTC
TRBV7-9	-	TRBJ2-1	-	14	CASNQGGGNSEQFF	TGTGCCAGCAACCAAGGGGGGGGTAATAGTGAGCAGTTCTTC
TRBV7-2	-	TRBJ2-3	TRBD2	15	CASSFGGLAGDTQYF	TGTGCCAGCAGCTTCGGGGGACTAGCGGGAGATACGCAGTATTTT
TRBV5-1	-	TRBJ2-7	-	14	CASSLAPSWDEQYF	TGCGCCAGCAGCTTGGCACCTAGCTGGGACGAGCAGTACTTC
TRBV24-1	-	TRBJ2-7	TRBD1	13	CAVNRGPNYEQYF	TGTGCCGTCAACAGGGGGCCTAACTACGAGCAGTACTTC
TRBV29-1	once	TRBJ2-7	-	12	CSVTTLGYEQYF	TGCAGCGTTACGACACTGGGCTACGAGCAGTACTTC
TRBV7-9	-	TRBJ2-3	TRBD2	15	CASNRGAGVEDTQYF	TGTGCCAGCAACCGCGGGGCGGGAGTAGAGGATACGCAGTATTTT
TRBV28	-	TRBJ1-2	TRBD1	14	CASSLWGTDYGYTF	TGTGCCAGCAGTTTGTGGGGGACAGATTATGGCTACACCTTC
TRBV29-1	few	TRBJ2-3	-	11	CSVKLGDTQYF	TGCAGCGTCAAGCTGGGAGATACGCAGTATTTT
TRBV30	-	TRBJ1-1	-	11	CAWRGSTEAFF	TGTGCCTGGCGGGGGTCCACTGAAGCTTTCTTT
TRBV12-3/TRBV12-4	few	TRBJ2-3	TRBD2	15	CASTGVAGVPDTQYF	TGTGCCAGCACCGGGGTAGCGGGGGTCCCAGATACGCAGTATTTT
TRBV4-2	-	TRBJ2-5	TRBD2	18	CASSQALLLAGGKETQYF	TGTGCCAGCAGCCAAGCCCTACTACTAGCGGGAGGGAAAGAGACCCAGTACTTC
TRBV20-1	once	TRBJ2-1	TRBD2	17	CSASPGLAGGPRDEQFF	TGCAGTGCTTCCCCTGGGCTAGCGGGAGGGCCCAGGGATGAGCAGTTCTTC
TRBV20-1	few	TRBJ2-5	-	13	CSARDLIGETQYF	TGCAGTGCTAGAGATCTGATAGGAGAGACCCAGTACTTC
TRBV12-3/TRBV12-4	many	TRBJ2-2	-	17	CASSPPSAGQNTGELFF	TGTGCCAGCAGTCCGCCGTCGGCAGGCCAGAACACCGGGGAGCTGTTTTTT
TRBV5-5	-	TRBJ2-7	TRBD1	15	CASSGSGQAAGEQYF	TGTGCCAGCAGCGGTTCGGGACAGGCCGCAGGGGAGCAGTACTTC
TRBV5-1	-	TRBJ2-1	-	14	CASSLDEGRGEQFF	TGCGCCAGCAGCTTGGACGAGGGACGGGGTGAGCAGTTCTTC
TRBV27	many	TRBJ2-3	-	15	CASLRAGESTDTQYF	TGTGCCAGTTTGAGGGCAGGGGAGAGCACAGATACGCAGTATTTT
TRBV10-3	-	TRBJ1-1	TRBD1	13	CATRQGADTEAFF	TGTGCCACTAGACAGGGGGCGGACACTGAAGCTTTCTTT
TRBV5-1	few	TRBJ2-1	TRBD1	16	CASKPSGTGTYNEQFF	TGCGCCAGCAAACCATCCGGGACAGGGACCTACAATGAGCAGTTCTTC
TRBV7-9	few	TRBJ1-5	TRBD1	14	CASSEDRYNQPQHF	TGTGCCAGCAGCGAGGACAGGTACAATCAGCCCCAGCATTTT
TRBV12-3/TRBV12-4	few	TRBJ1-1	-	15	CASSPVTGPNTEAFF	TGTGCCAGCAGTCCTGTTACGGGCCCGAACACTGAAGCTTTCTTT
TRBV7-9	few	TRBJ1-6	-	14	CASSLVARGSPLHF	TGTGCCAGCAGCTTAGTAGCCAGGGGTTCACCCCTCCACTTT
TRBV5-6	-	TRBJ2-1	-	12	CASSHYPMEQFF	TGTGCCAGCAGCCACTACCCTATGGAGCAGTTCTTC
TRBV5-1	-	TRBJ1-2	TRBD1	15	CASSLEGQGADGYTF	TGCGCCAGCAGCTTGGAAGGACAGGGGGCCGATGGCTACACCTTC
TRBV19	-	TRBJ2-2	-	16	CASMYIYAPNTGELFF	TGTGCCAGTATGTACATATATGCGCCGAACACCGGGGAGCTGTTTTTT
TRBV12-3/TRBV12-4	few	TRBJ2-5	-	14	CASSLALRAETQYF	TGTGCCAGCAGTTTAGCGCTGAGGGCCGAGACCCAGTACTTC
TRBV29-1	-	TRBJ1-2	-	12	CSVVHGEYGYTF	TGCAGCGTTGTGCATGGGGAGTATGGCTACACCTTC
TRBV5-6	-	TRBJ1-1	-	12	CASSSPVTEAFF	TGTGCCAGCAGCTCGCCGGTCACTGAAGCTTTCTTT
TRBV27	few	TRBJ1-1	TRBD1	14	CASSVRDRNTEAFF	TGTGCCAGCAGTGTACGGGACAGAAACACTGAAGCTTTCTTT
TRBV4-1	-	TRBJ2-1	TRBD2	16	CASSQGGLGIRNEQFF	TGCGCCAGCAGCCAAGGGGGACTAGGGATTCGCAATGAGCAGTTCTTC
TRBV7-2	-	TRBJ1-2	-	13	CASSSTTNYGYTF	TGTGCCAGCAGCTCTACAACAAACTATGGCTACACCTTC